One sample yielded the 32 T cell receptor beta chains listed below, sequenced in a study of T cell responses to AZD1222 COVID-19 vaccine. Profiled with immunoSEQ multiplex PCR; TCRdb holds only in-frame clones, not every one. Of 93,000 or so clones in the sample, over 70% are singletons; the top ten hold roughly 20%. The material was peripheral blood, obtained on day 0 of AZD1222 vaccination. These receptors were taken from an adult in good health.

CDR3 loop: CASSPQEAVQETQYF. CDR3 coding DNA: TGTGCCAGCTCACCACAGGAAGCCGTTCAAGAGACCCAGTACTTC. The rearrangement joins TRBV18 to TRBJ2-5; D is unresolved. From germline, CDR1 is KGHSH and CDR2 LQKENI. The germline V and J ends were trimmed by 1 base and 2 bases, with 11 bases remaining between them. The CDR3 consists of 15 residues.

This clone was seen just once. The chain employs TRBV7-9 and TRBJ1-1; no clear D gene. CDR3 size: 15 residues. V was clipped by 5 bases and J by 10 bases, with 23 bases between them. Germline CDR1 SEHNR, CDR2 FQNEAQ (reference sequence). This CDR3 is CASSPDTGPGKGAFF. The CDR3 nucleotides are TGTGCCAGCAGCCCTGATACCGGACCCGGGAAAGGAGCTTTCTTT.

J is TRBJ2-5 and V is TRBV9; D is undetermined. This CDR3 has 11 amino acids. Germline V gene sequence: CDR1 SGDLS, CDR2 YYNGEE. V lost 0 bases, J lost 4 bases, and 1 base lay in between. The DNA of the CDR3 is TGTGCCAGCAGCGTAGCAGAGACCCAGTACTTC. It is translated as CASSVAETQYF.

This chain connects TRBV20-1 to TRBJ2-7; no clear D gene. V was shortened by 0 bases and J by 7 bases, with 7 bases between the two germline ends. The CDR3 contains 11 residues. Germline CDR1 and CDR2: DFQATT and SNEGSKA (reference sequence). CDR3 in amino acids: CSARDVGEQYF. The CDR3 nucleotides read TGCAGTGCTAGAGATGTGGGGGAGCAGTACTTC.

The chain carries TRBV7-2 and TRBJ2-7, with a tentative D call TRBD2 (5 bases). Trimming stripped 6 bases from V and 6 bases from J, with 12 bases between. CDR3 size: 12 residues. CDR1 and CDR2 (germline): SGHTA, FQGNSA. CDR3 amino acids: CASRKPAGEQYF. In DNA form, the CDR3 reads TGTGCCAGCAGGAAGCCCGCGGGCGAGCAGTACTTC.

The V and J genes are TRBV5-4 and TRBJ2-7; 7 nucleotides line up with TRBD2. CDR1 is SGHNT and CDR2 is YYREEE in the germline V gene (reference sequence). The CDR3 spans 15 residues. The V segment lost 4 bases and the J segment 6 bases; nucleotides outside the gene matches: 13. The CDR3 DNA reads TGTGCCAGCAGCCTCGCGGGGAGGGCCACGGGCGAGCAGTACTTC. This codes for CASSLAGRATGEQYF.

The gene calls are TRBV28 and TRBJ2-1, with 8 positions matching TRBD1. This CDR3 has 21 residues. V lost 3 bases, J lost 5 bases, and 24 bases stayed unmatched. Per germline, CDR1 MDHEN and CDR2 SYDVKM. The CDR3 DNA reads TGTGCCAGCAGTTTTTTACGTAGACAGGGGTTTACCCCGGGAGAAAACAATGAGCAGTTCTTC. Protein sequence: CASSFLRRQGFTPGENNEQFF.

The gene calls are TRBV14 and TRBJ1-2, with TRBD1 as a possible D gene (5 bases). V shed 1 base and J shed 2 bases, with 14 bases lying between them. This CDR3 comprises 16 residues. Germline V gene lookup returns CDR1 SGHDN and CDR2 FVKESK. CDR3 in amino acids: CASSQAYGTANYGYTF. The CDR3 DNA sequence: TGTGCCAGCAGCCAAGCTTATGGGACGGCAAACTATGGCTACACCTTC.

Only one count was recorded for this clone. V usage is TRBV7-2 and J usage is TRBJ1-2; tentative D call: TRBD1 (5 bases). V was shortened by 0 bases and J by 8 bases, with 13 bases between the two germline ends. CDR1 and CDR2 from the germline V gene are SGHTA and FQGNSA. CDR3 length: 14 residues. The CDR3 is CASSLAGREGGYTF. For the CDR3, the DNA is TGTGCCAGCAGCTTAGCGGGCAGGGAGGGGGGCTACACCTTC. Full variable domain (remainder filled in from reference TRBV7-2 and TRBJ1-2): GAGVSQSPSNKVTEKGKDVELRCDPISGHTALYWYRQSLGQGLEFLIYFQGNSAPDKSGLPSDRFSAERTGGSVSTLTIQRTQQEDSAVYLCASSLAGREGGYTFGSGTRLTVV.

The rearrangement uses TRBV24-1 and TRBJ2-1; 9 bases match TRBD1. Germline CDR1 is KGHDR and CDR2 is SFDVKD. The CDR3 spans 16 residues. Trimming removed 5 bases from V and 4 bases from J; junction bases left unmatched: 8. CDR3 bases: TGTGCCACCAGTGCCTACGGGGGACAGGGATACAATGAGCAGTTCTTC. Its protein product is CATSAYGGQGYNEQFF.

V usage is TRBV24-1 and J usage is TRBJ1-6, with TRBD1 matching 7 bases. V lost 8 bases and J lost 4; bases outside the gene matches: 4. The CDR3 covers 14 residues. From germline, CDR1 is KGHDR and CDR2 SFDVKD. The CDR3 loop reads CATIRDRYNSPLHF. For the CDR3, the DNA is TGTGCCACCATCCGGGACAGATATAATTCACCCCTCCACTTT.

The chain joins TRBV6-5 to TRBJ1-3; D is unresolved. Germline V gives CDR1 MNHEY, CDR2 SVGAGI. The CDR3 consists of 16 residues. V was cut by 0 bases and J by 4 bases, with 13 bases left in between. The CDR3 DNA reads as TGTGCCAGCAGTTACTCAGGCGCCACACGGGGAAACACCATATATTTT. This sequence encodes CASSYSGATRGNTIYF.

This rearrangement joins TRBV3-1 (or the pseudogene TRBV3-2) to TRBJ1-1; D is possibly TRBD1 (5 bases). This CDR3 contains 14 residues. Germline V gene lookup returns CDR1 LGHDT and CDR2 YNNKEL (reference sequence). V was trimmed by 0 bases and J by 11 bases, leaving 16 bases between them. Here the CDR3 reads CASSQEQGAIMAFF. The CDR3 nucleotides are TGTGCCAGCAGCCAAGAGCAGGGTGCGATCATGGCTTTCTTT.

For this clone: One junction end disagrees with the germline gene, perhaps due to a read error. The chain carries TRBV29-1 and TRBJ2-7, with D perhaps assigned TRBD1 or TRBD2 (5 bases each). Germline CDR1 reads SQVTM; CDR2 reads ANQGSEA. The CDR3 extends over 14 amino acids. Here the CDR3 reads CSVEERGRNYEQYF. CDR3 DNA sequence: TGCAGCGTGGAAGAAAGGGGACGGAACTACGAGCAGTACTTC.

This clone was found once. The rearrangement uses TRBV21-1 and TRBJ2-7; TRBD2 is the table's D call and was not checked against the DNA. TRBV21-1 is recorded as a pseudogene. The CDR3 is made up of 16 amino acids. The DNA of the CDR3 is TGTGCCAGCAGCACTAGCGGGGGACAGGTACGCTACGAGCAGTACTTC. It codes for CASSTSGGQVRYEQYF.

The J gene is TRBJ2-7, the V gene TRBV5-1; a possible D gene is TRBD1 (5 bases). Germline CDR1 reads SGHRS; CDR2 reads YFSETQ. The CDR3 length is 15 residues. Trimming removed 0 bases from V and 1 base from J, with 11 bases in between. Written as DNA, the CDR3 is TGCGCCAGCAGCTTGGGTCAGGGTCTATCCTACGAGCAGTACTTC. Amino acids: CASSLGQGLSYEQYF.

J is TRBJ2-5 and V is TRBV18; no reliable D call. CDR3 length: 12 amino acids. Trimming left V 5 bases short and J 1 base short, with 5 bases between. From germline, CDR1 is KGHSH and CDR2 LQKENI. CDR3 in amino acids: CASSTGQETQYF. The CDR3 bases are TGTGCCAGCTCAACGGGCCAAGAGACCCAGTACTTC.

Details on this clone: Other DNA sequences in the same sample also yield this CDR3. This rearrangement joins TRBV24-1 to TRBJ2-7; D is ambiguous. The CDR3 extends over 12 amino acids. Germline CDR1 is KGHDR and CDR2 is SFDVKD. V gave up 4 bases and J gave up 1 base, with 4 bases separating them. DNA of the CDR3: TGTGCCACCAGTGACTCGTCCTACGAGCAGTACTTC. Its protein is CATSDSSYEQYF.

The chain has TRBV7-2 and TRBJ2-7; D not certain. The V gene lost 5 bases and the J gene lost 2 bases, with 10 bases spanning the gap. Germline-derived CDR1 and CDR2 are SGHTA and FQGNSA. This CDR3 is built from 13 residues. CDR3 DNA: TGTGCCAGCAGCCCGGATGGTGCCTACGAGCAGTACTTC. Its translation is CASSPDGAYEQYF.

This clone was seen a few times. CDR3 residues: CASSQEDGYNEQFF. Written as DNA, the CDR3 is TGCGCCAGCAGCCAAGAAGATGGCTACAATGAGCAGTTCTTC. This chain links TRBV4-3 with TRBJ2-1; D unclear. The CDR3 runs to 14 residues. V was clipped by 0 bases and J by 3 bases, with 6 bases between them. Germline CDR1 reads LGHNA; CDR2 reads YSLEER.

The DNA for the CDR3 is TGTGCCATCAGTGAGACGGGGGGATCCTACGAGCAGTACTTC. Translation gives CAISETGGSYEQYF. This sequence joins TRBV10-3 and TRBJ2-7; the match to TRBD2 covers 7 bases. Germline V CDR1 and CDR2: ENHRY, SYGVKD. This CDR3 has 14 amino acids. Trimming removed 2 bases from V and 1 base from J; junction bases left unmatched: 2.

This chain uses TRBV28 with TRBJ1-1, with 7 bases that match TRBD1. The CDR3 is 11 amino acids. V was clipped by 7 bases and J by 7 bases; unmatched bases: 3. Germline V lookup: CDR1 MDHEN, CDR2 SYDVKM. CDR3 region: CASTRQGEAFF. The CDR3 bases are TGTGCCAGCACCCGACAGGGTGAAGCTTTCTTT.

CDR3 protein: CASSPNPGSNQPQHF. DNA of the CDR3: TGTGCCAGCTCACCAAACCCGGGTAGCAATCAGCCCCAGCATTTT. This rearrangement joins TRBV18 to TRBJ1-5, with no clear D. Germline CDR1 is KGHSH and CDR2 is LQKENI. Trimming removed 2 bases from V and 0 bases from J, with 8 bases in between. The CDR3 covers 15 residues.

The chain links TRBV4-3 to TRBJ1-4; D is possibly TRBD1 (5 bases). The CDR3 runs 15 residues. Germline V gene sequence: CDR1 LGHNA, CDR2 YSLEER. Deletions cut 0 bases from V and 5 bases from J, with 10 bases between. The CDR3 region has the DNA TGCGCCAGCAGCCAAGAGTTGGGGCGCAATGAAAAACTGTTTTTT. As protein: CASSQELGRNEKLFF.

In DNA form, the CDR3 reads TGTGCCAGCTCATCTGGACAGGGGCGGACCGGGGAGCTGTTTTTT. It yields the protein CASSSGQGRTGELFF. The J gene is TRBJ2-2, the V gene TRBV18, with TRBD1 identical over 9 bases. In germline, CDR1 is KGHSH, CDR2 LQKENI. V shed 5 bases and J 5 bases; nucleotides not matched to a gene: 6. The CDR3 length is 15 residues.

This clone was observed a few times. This chain joins TRBV7-2 and TRBJ1-2; TRBD1 is a possible D gene (5 bases). The CDR3 covers 14 residues. Trimming took 5 bases from V and 4 from J, leaving 14 bases between them. Germline V gene lookup returns CDR1 SGHTA and CDR2 FQGNSA. CDR3 sequence (DNA): TGTGCCAGCAGCCCACGACAGCCTACCTATGGCTACACCTTC. Protein sequence: CASSPRQPTYGYTF.

The V gene is TRBV7-2, the J gene TRBJ2-7; 10 nucleotides line up with TRBD1. The germline V gene encodes CDR1 SGHTA and CDR2 FQGNSA. The CDR3 is 16 amino acids. V lost 1 base and J lost 6; bases outside the gene matches: 9. CDR3 sequence: CASSLVSGTGATEQYF. Here the CDR3 DNA reads TGTGCCAGCAGCTTAGTGTCCGGGACAGGGGCGACCGAGCAGTACTTC.

The CDR3 region has the DNA TGTGCCAGCAGCTTAAGGTTGGACAGCCTGTACTTC. Protein sequence: CASSLRLDSLYF. V and J are TRBV7-6 and TRBJ2-5, with D perhaps TRBD1 (6 bases). CDR3 length equals 12 residues. Trimming stripped 2 bases from V and 13 bases from J, with 14 bases between. In germline, CDR1 is SGHVS, CDR2 FNYEAQ.

The CDR3 loop is CASSLSGTLNSPLHF. CDR3 sequence (DNA): TGTGCCAGCAGCTTATCCGGGACACTTAATTCACCCCTCCACTTT. The V and J genes are TRBV5-5 and TRBJ1-6; tentative D call: TRBD1 (6 bases). The V gene's germline CDR1 is SGHKS and CDR2 YYEKEE (reference sequence). V lost 2 bases and J 6 bases, leaving 12 bases between the germline ends. The CDR3 contains 15 residues.

The rearrangement uses TRBV19 and TRBJ1-4; 10 bases are shared with TRBD1. The CDR3 sequence is 15 residues long. Germline V CDR1 and CDR2: LNHDA, SQIVND (reference sequence). Unmatched junction bases numbered 10, after V lost 7 bases and J lost 8 bases. The CDR3 spells CASIPRQGAGEKLFF. The CDR3 DNA reads TGTGCCAGTATCCCACGACAGGGGGCAGGAGAAAAACTGTTTTTT.

This chain connects TRBV2 to TRBJ1-1; 8 positions agree with TRBD1. V trimming: 5 bases; J trimming: 3 bases; junction bases outside the gene matches: 5. The CDR3 has 14 residues. Germline V lookup: CDR1 SNHLY, CDR2 FYNNEI. CDR3 protein: CASSKDRVDTEAFF. The CDR3 nucleotides read TGTGCCAGCAGTAAGGACAGGGTAGACACTGAAGCTTTCTTT.

This chain links TRBV7-9 with TRBJ2-3, with a possible D match to TRBD1 (6 bases). The CDR3 totals 13 residues. Looked up from germline, CDR1 is SEHNR and CDR2 is FQNEAQ (reference sequence). The germline V and J ends were trimmed by 3 bases and 9 bases, with 13 bases remaining between them. The CDR3 spells CASSLVGADTQYF. The CDR3 DNA reads as TGTGCCAGCAGCTTGGTGGGGGCTGACACGCAGTATTTT.